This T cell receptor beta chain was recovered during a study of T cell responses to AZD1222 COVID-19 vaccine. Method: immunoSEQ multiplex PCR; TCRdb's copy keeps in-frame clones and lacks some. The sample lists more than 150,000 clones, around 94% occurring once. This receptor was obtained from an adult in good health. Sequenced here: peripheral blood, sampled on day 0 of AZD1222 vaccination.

This chain's CDR3 is CASSLQGASYGYTF. As DNA, the CDR3 is TGTGCCAGCAGTCTACAGGGGGCTTCGTATGGCTACACCTTC. This chain joins TRBV5-4 and TRBJ1-2; 9 nucleotides align to TRBD1. Losses at the gene ends were 5 bases for V and 5 bases for J; bases not matched to a gene: 7. CDR3 length: 14 amino acids. Germline V gives CDR1 SGHNT, CDR2 YYREEE (reference sequence).